This is a list of T cell receptor beta chains from one sample in a study of regulatory T cells in long-lasting Graves disease. TCRdb processed the multiplex PCR reads anew with MiXCR; each CDR3 protein has one entry. There are about 530,000 distinct CDR3 sequences in the sample; more than 15% occur only once, and roughly 25% lies in the top ten. The same sample was also studied in work on T cells in Graves' hyperthyroidism and ophthalmopathy.

This specimen consisted of peripheral blood mononuclear cells (PBMCs), obtained at new diagnosis, from a patient treated with antithyroid drugs. These receptor sequences come from a woman aged 35-65 years with Graves disease. CDR3s include the opening cysteine and the closing phenylalanine or tryptophan. Fields, in order: CDR3 DNA, CDR3 protein, J gene, V gene, D gene, clone size. The D gene is left open where the match is weak. Where a row states a size, it is once, few, many or the class of an expanded clone; other rows omit it.

CDR3 DNA: TGTGCCAGTAGTCCCCCGGGACAGGGTTTTGGGGAGCTGTTTTTT; CDR3 protein: CASSPPGQGFGELFF; J gene: TRBJ2-2; V gene: TRBV19; D gene: TRBD1; clone size: .
CDR3 DNA: TGTGCCAGCAGATCACTAGCGGGGGGCCGGAATGAGCAGTTCTTC; CDR3 protein: CASRSLAGGRNEQFF; J gene: TRBJ2-1; V gene: TRBV12-3/TRBV12-4; D gene: TRBD2; clone size: .
CDR3 DNA: TGCAGCGTTGAGGGCACCGGGGAGCTGTTTTTT; CDR3 protein: CSVEGTGELFF; J gene: TRBJ2-2; V gene: TRBV29-1; D gene: .; clone size: .
CDR3 DNA: TGTGCCAGCAGTCTCACAGGGTACGAAAAACTGTTTTTT; CDR3 protein: CASSLTGYEKLFF; J gene: TRBJ1-4; V gene: TRBV7-9; D gene: .; clone size: few
CDR3 DNA: TGTGCCAGCAACCCTACATTGAACACTGAAGCTTTCTTT; CDR3 protein: CASNPTLNTEAFF; J gene: TRBJ1-1; V gene: TRBV7-3; D gene: .; clone size: .
CDR3 DNA: TGTGCCAGCAGTTACTCGTCAGCTGATAACTATGGCTACACCTTC; CDR3 protein: CASSYSSADNYGYTF; J gene: TRBJ1-2; V gene: TRBV6-5; D gene: .; clone size: many
CDR3 DNA: TGCAGTGCTAGCGTCACTGGGGAGGGCGAGCAGTACTTC; CDR3 protein: CSASVTGEGEQYF; J gene: TRBJ2-7; V gene: TRBV20-1; D gene: TRBD2; clone size: many
CDR3 DNA: TGTGCCACTGAGAGTCGGGTGGTGGGAGAAAAACTGTTTTTT; CDR3 protein: CATESRVVGEKLFF; J gene: TRBJ1-4; V gene: TRBV19; D gene: .; clone size: .
CDR3 DNA: TGTGCCAGCAGACTATCCAGGGGGTTCAATGAAAAACTGTTTTTT; CDR3 protein: CASRLSRGFNEKLFF; J gene: TRBJ1-4; V gene: TRBV6-1; D gene: TRBD1; clone size: many
CDR3 DNA: TGTGCCAGCAGCTTTACTCCCACGGGACAGGGGCTCAATGAGCAGTTCTTC; CDR3 protein: CASSFTPTGQGLNEQFF; J gene: TRBJ2-1; V gene: TRBV3-1; D gene: TRBD1; clone size: .
CDR3 DNA: TGTGCCAGCAGCGACCCGTTCGGGAGCTCTGGGGCCAACGTCCTGACTTTC; CDR3 protein: CASSDPFGSSGANVLTF; J gene: TRBJ2-6; V gene: TRBV7-9; D gene: .; clone size: .
CDR3 DNA: TGTGCCAGCAGCGCAGTCCCACAGACCCTCACCGGGGAGCTGTTTTTT; CDR3 protein: CASSAVPQTLTGELFF; J gene: TRBJ2-2; V gene: TRBV2; D gene: .; clone size: many
CDR3 DNA: TGTGCCAGCTCCCTAGGGACAGGGGGTGAAGGCAATCAGCCCCAGCATTTT; CDR3 protein: CASSLGTGGEGNQPQHF; J gene: TRBJ1-5; V gene: TRBV18; D gene: TRBD1; clone size: few
CDR3 DNA: TGTGCCAGCTCACCACCGACTCTAGCGGCGAACACCGGGGAGCTGTTTTTT; CDR3 protein: CASSPPTLAANTGELFF; J gene: TRBJ2-2; V gene: TRBV18; D gene: TRBD2; clone size: .
CDR3 DNA: TGTGCCAGCAGCTCCAATCTAGGATCCTACGAGCAGTACTTC; CDR3 protein: CASSSNLGSYEQYF; J gene: TRBJ2-7; V gene: TRBV9; D gene: .; clone size: many
CDR3 DNA: TGCAGCGCCGGGACAGGGTCGCTTACCACTGAAGCTTTCTTT; CDR3 protein: CSAGTGSLTTEAFF; J gene: TRBJ1-1; V gene: TRBV29-1; D gene: TRBD1; clone size: many
CDR3 DNA: TGTGCCAGCTCACTAACCCCTCGACAGGGGGCTTTCGACTATGGCTACACCTTC; CDR3 protein: CASSLTPRQGAFDYGYTF; J gene: TRBJ1-2; V gene: TRBV18; D gene: TRBD1; clone size: few
CDR3 DNA: TGTGCCAGCTCACCGCGGACAGACATGAACACTGAAGCTTCCTTT; CDR3 protein: CASSPRTDMNTEASF; J gene: TRBJ1-1; V gene: TRBV18; D gene: .; clone size: .
CDR3 DNA: TGTGCCAGCAGCTTAGTGTCCGGACCGAAGGTTCTCTACAATGAGCAGTTCTTC; CDR3 protein: CASSLVSGPKVLYNEQFF; J gene: TRBJ2-1; V gene: TRBV7-9; D gene: .; clone size: .
CDR3 DNA: TGCAGTGCTAGAGATTCCTCCTATAATTCACCCCTCCACTTT; CDR3 protein: CSARDSSYNSPLHF; J gene: TRBJ1-6; V gene: TRBV20-1; D gene: .; clone size: many
CDR3 DNA: TGTGCCAGCAGTGGGGACAGGGCTGAGACCCAGTACTTC; CDR3 protein: CASSGDRAETQYF; J gene: TRBJ2-5; V gene: TRBV2; D gene: TRBD1; clone size: .
CDR3 DNA: TGCAGCGTTGCGGGACTAATTACCTCCTACGAGCAGTACTTC; CDR3 protein: CSVAGLITSYEQYF; J gene: TRBJ2-7; V gene: TRBV29-1; D gene: TRBD2; clone size: .
CDR3 DNA: TGTGCCAGCAGTTATACAGGGACCTCTGGAAACACCATATATTTT; CDR3 protein: CASSYTGTSGNTIYF; J gene: TRBJ1-3; V gene: TRBV6-5; D gene: .; clone size: few
CDR3 DNA: TGTGCCAGTAGTGTGTATATAGGGGAGACCCAGTACTTC; CDR3 protein: CASSVYIGETQYF; J gene: TRBJ2-5; V gene: TRBV19; D gene: .; clone size: few
CDR3 DNA: TGTGCCAGCAGTACACGACGGACCGCCGGGGGTATGTACGAGCAGTACTTC; CDR3 protein: CASSTRRTAGGMYEQYF; J gene: TRBJ2-7; V gene: TRBV28; D gene: .; clone size: many
CDR3 DNA: TGTGCCAGCAGTTCAGGGGTCCCCGGGGAGCTGTTTTTT; CDR3 protein: CASSSGVPGELFF; J gene: TRBJ2-2; V gene: TRBV2; D gene: .; clone size: .
CDR3 DNA: TGTGCCAGCAGTTTGGACCTCACAGATACGCAGTATTTT; CDR3 protein: CASSLDLTDTQYF; J gene: TRBJ2-3; V gene: TRBV11-2; D gene: .; clone size: many
CDR3 DNA: TGTGCCAGCAGCTCAAACACAGATACGCAGTATTTT; CDR3 protein: CASSSNTDTQYF; J gene: TRBJ2-3; V gene: TRBV12-3/TRBV12-4; D gene: .; clone size: many
CDR3 DNA: TGTGCCAGCAGCCCTCCGGGCGGAAGCTCTGGAAACACCATATATTTT; CDR3 protein: CASSPPGGSSGNTIYF; J gene: TRBJ1-3; V gene: TRBV7-9; D gene: .; clone size: .
CDR3 DNA: TGCAGTGCTCCGAGGCTGGGCAGGGAGGAGACCCAGTACTTC; CDR3 protein: CSAPRLGREETQYF; J gene: TRBJ2-5; V gene: TRBV20-1; D gene: .; clone size: few
CDR3 DNA: TGTGCCAGCAGCCACCCCGCCCCCCGAGCCACTGAAGCTTTCTTT; CDR3 protein: CASSHPAPRATEAFF; J gene: TRBJ1-1; V gene: TRBV3-1; D gene: .; clone size: many
CDR3 DNA: TGTGCCAGCAGTTACCTCGGGGACACCACAGATACGCAGTATTTT; CDR3 protein: CASSYLGDTTDTQYF; J gene: TRBJ2-3; V gene: TRBV6-9; D gene: .; clone size: many
CDR3 DNA: TGTGCCAGCAGCAAACAAGGAGCCAAAAACATTCAGTACTTC; CDR3 protein: CASSKQGAKNIQYF; J gene: TRBJ2-4; V gene: TRBV7-3; D gene: .; clone size: .
CDR3 DNA: TGTGCCAGCAGTGCATTTCGTTCTCAAGAGACCCAGTACTTC; CDR3 protein: CASSAFRSQETQYF; J gene: TRBJ2-5; V gene: TRBV2; D gene: .; clone size: many
CDR3 DNA: TGTGCCAGCAGCCGGACGGGACAGGGGTTGGGGACCCAGTACTTC; CDR3 protein: CASSRTGQGLGTQYF; J gene: TRBJ2-5; V gene: TRBV11-2; D gene: TRBD1; clone size: many
CDR3 DNA: TGCAGTGCTACAGACAGGGGAGGTTTCTACGAGCAGTACTTC; CDR3 protein: CSATDRGGFYEQYF; J gene: TRBJ2-7; V gene: TRBV20-1; D gene: TRBD1; clone size: many
CDR3 DNA: TGTGCCAGCGGGACCTCCTGGGGGGATCAGCCCCAGCATTTT; CDR3 protein: CASGTSWGDQPQHF; J gene: TRBJ1-5; V gene: TRBV5-6; D gene: .; clone size: few
CDR3 DNA: TGTGCCAGCAGTTTATCCGGGGTTTCCTATGGCTACACCTTC; CDR3 protein: CASSLSGVSYGYTF; J gene: TRBJ1-2; V gene: TRBV12-3/TRBV12-4; D gene: .; clone size: many
CDR3 DNA: TGTGCCAGCAGTTACGCTCTCGGGCAGTTCGGAAACACCATATATTTT; CDR3 protein: CASSYALGQFGNTIYF; J gene: TRBJ1-3; V gene: TRBV6-2/TRBV6-3; D gene: .; clone size: few
CDR3 DNA: TGTGCCACCAGTGATGGGTACAGTAGCACAGATACGCAGTATTTT; CDR3 protein: CATSDGYSSTDTQYF; J gene: TRBJ2-3; V gene: TRBV24-1; D gene: .; clone size: few
CDR3 DNA: TGTGCCAGCAGCCGGACTAGCGGGGGGGGAAACAATGAGCAGTTCTTC; CDR3 protein: CASSRTSGGGNNEQFF; J gene: TRBJ2-1; V gene: TRBV6-1; D gene: TRBD2; clone size: .
CDR3 DNA: TGTGCCAGCAGTCCCTCCGGAGGGGGGCCCTACGAGCAGTACTTC; CDR3 protein: CASSPSGGGPYEQYF; J gene: TRBJ2-7; V gene: TRBV28; D gene: .; clone size: .
CDR3 DNA: TGTGCCAGCAGTGAGGATGGACAGGGGTACGGGGCCAAGATAGATACGCAGTATTTT; CDR3 protein: CASSEDGQGYGAKIDTQYF; J gene: TRBJ2-3; V gene: TRBV2; D gene: TRBD1; clone size: many
CDR3 DNA: TGTGCCAGCAGAAGGGACAGGGTAACAGATACGCAGTATTTT; CDR3 protein: CASRRDRVTDTQYF; J gene: TRBJ2-3; V gene: TRBV6-1; D gene: TRBD1; clone size: few